The clone carrying this T cell receptor beta chain occurred a few times. Its cognate antigen is unknown. One heparinised draw of blood, averaging around 120 mL, came from each donor. These data originate in a study of beta chain features in type 1 diabetes. Notes on the study in general: A PCR bias possibly favoring shorter templates would apply equally to patients and controls. Cells with high TCR expression could be over-represented when cDNA is sequenced. Shortening that was moderate but significant affected the TCRB CDR3s of Type 1 diabetes patients in all four CD4+ subsets.

Per the germline V gene, CDR1 is MDHEN and CDR2 is SYDVKM. J gave up 6 bases and V 2 bases, and 6 bases lay outside the gene matches. This CDR3 contains 15 residues. Since all of the isolated RNA was reverse transcribed, expressed TCRB transcripts were what got sequenced. Assay used: immunoSEQ multiplex PCR; TCRdb lists only in-frame clones, some missing. This sample has hundreds of thousands of clones, with roughly 15% found just once. This clonotype was obtained from a woman aged 18-29 years in good health. The chain couples TRBV28 to TRBJ1-4; 7 positions match TRBD1. Source material: naive CD4+ T cells from blood. The CDR3 coding sequence is TGTGCCAGCAGTTTAACGGCAGGGGGGTATGAAAAACTGTTTTTT. This sequence encodes CASSLTAGGYEKLFF.